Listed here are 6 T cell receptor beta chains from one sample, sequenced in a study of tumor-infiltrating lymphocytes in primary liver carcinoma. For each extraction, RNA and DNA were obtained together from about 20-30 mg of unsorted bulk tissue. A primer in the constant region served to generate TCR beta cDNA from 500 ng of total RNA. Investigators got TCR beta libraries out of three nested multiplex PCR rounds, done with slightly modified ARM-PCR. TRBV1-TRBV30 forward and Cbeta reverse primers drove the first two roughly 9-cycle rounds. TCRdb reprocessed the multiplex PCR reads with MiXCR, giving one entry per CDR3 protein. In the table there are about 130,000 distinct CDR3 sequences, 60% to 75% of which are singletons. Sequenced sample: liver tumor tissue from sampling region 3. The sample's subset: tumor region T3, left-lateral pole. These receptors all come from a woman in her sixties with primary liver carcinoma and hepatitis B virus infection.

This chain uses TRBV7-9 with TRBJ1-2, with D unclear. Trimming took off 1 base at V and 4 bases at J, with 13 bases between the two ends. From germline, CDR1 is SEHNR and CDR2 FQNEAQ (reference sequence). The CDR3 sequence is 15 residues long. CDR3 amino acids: CASSLDSVLIYGYTF. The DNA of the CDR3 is TGTGCCAGCAGCTTAGATTCAGTTCTGATCTATGGCTACACCTTC.

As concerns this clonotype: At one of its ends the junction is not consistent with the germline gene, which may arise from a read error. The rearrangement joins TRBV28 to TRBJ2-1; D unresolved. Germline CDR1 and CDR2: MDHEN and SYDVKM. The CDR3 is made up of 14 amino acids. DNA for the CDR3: TGTGCCACCCTGCAGGCCAGGAACTACAATGAGCAGTTCTTT. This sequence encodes CATLQARNYNEQFF.

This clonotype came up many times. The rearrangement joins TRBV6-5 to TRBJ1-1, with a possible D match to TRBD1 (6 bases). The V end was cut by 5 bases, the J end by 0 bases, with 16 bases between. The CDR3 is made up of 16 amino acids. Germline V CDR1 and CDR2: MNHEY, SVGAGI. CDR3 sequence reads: CASSPGTLAMNTEAFF. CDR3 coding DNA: TGTGCCAGCAGTCCCGGGACACTTGCCATGAACACTGAAGCTTTCTTT.

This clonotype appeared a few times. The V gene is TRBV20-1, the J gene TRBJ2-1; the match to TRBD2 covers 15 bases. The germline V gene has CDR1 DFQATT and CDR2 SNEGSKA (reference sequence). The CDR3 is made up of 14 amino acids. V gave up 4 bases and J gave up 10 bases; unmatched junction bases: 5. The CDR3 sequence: CSATGLAGGQEQFF. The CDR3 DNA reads TGCAGTGCTACGGGACTAGCGGGAGGACAGGAGCAGTTCTTC.

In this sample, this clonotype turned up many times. CDR3 region: CASSSQGQVQETQYF. The CDR3 DNA is TGTGCCAGCAGTTCCCAAGGACAGGTCCAAGAGACCCAGTACTTC. This chain connects TRBV12-3 or TRBV12-4 to TRBJ2-5, with 7 nucleotides matching TRBD1. After removal of 4 bases from V and 1 base from J, the junction contained 6 bases not matched to a gene. This CDR3 is built from 15 residues.

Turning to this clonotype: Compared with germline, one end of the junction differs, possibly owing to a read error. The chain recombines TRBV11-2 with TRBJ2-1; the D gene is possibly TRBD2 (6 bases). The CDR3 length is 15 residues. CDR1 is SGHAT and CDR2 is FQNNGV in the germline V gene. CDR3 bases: TGTGCCAGCAGCTTAGAGGGCGGGGAGAACGATGAGCAGCTCTTC. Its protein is CASSLEGGENDEQLF. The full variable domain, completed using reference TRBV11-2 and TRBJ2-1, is EAGVAQSPRYKIIEKRQSVAFWCNPISGHATLYWYQQILGQGPKLLIQFQNNGVVDDSQLPKDRFSAERLKGVDSTLKIQPAKLEDSAVYLCASSLEGGENDEQLFGPGTRLTVL.